The present T cell receptor (beta chain) was sequenced within a study of blood T cell repertoires in COVID-19. Study-level background: Sites across the United States, Italy and Spain contributed samples from acute and convalescent COVID-19. T cells, B-cell-depleted T cells, or PBMCs supplied cDNA or gDNA.

A word on this clone: The DNA is left out, because the CDR3 cannot be placed on it with certainty; the CDR3 is given as TCRdb lists it.

In the authors' workflow: Reference gene primer amplification in the assay estimated nucleated cell counts. Clones were read by immunoSEQ multiplex PCR, and TCRdb kept only the in-frame ones, dropping some. V and J calls and clone size are those listed in that table; D and trimming were worked out from the DNA. The sample includes about 110,000 clones, 80% to 85% seen only once; the top ten take around 8%. The germline gives CDR1 MNHEY, CDR2 SMNVEV (reference sequence). Termini included, the CDR3 measures 15 amino acids. V gene TRBV27 combines with J gene TRBJ2-1; the table calls TRBD2, which could not be checked here. The receptor comes from a man between 65 and 85 years old with acute or convalescent COVID-19. Material for sequencing was peripheral blood. The CDR3 loop reads CASSFGSGGTNEQFF.